This TCR beta chain was profiled in a study of shared clonotypes between healthy human individuals. This CDR3 contains 14 residues. V dropped 2 bases and J dropped 2 bases, with 12 bases sitting between them. Germline V lookup: CDR1 SQVTM, CDR2 ANQGSEA. The authors ran the assay at deep level. Sequenced by immunoSEQ multiplex PCR; TCRdb stores in-frame clones only, minus some. Of about 2.4 million clones in the sample, under 95% are singletons; the top ten hold 0.36%. On this clone itself: Antigen specificity is unknown.

Study-level points and caveats: All-four-donor shared clonotypes had higher generation probabilities than non-shared clonotypes did. Although depth was large, rarefaction showed that sequencing of the sorted subsets was incomplete.

The source is a man aged 18 to 30 in good health. Some clones in this sample may be carry-over from other donors' samples. The chain links TRBV29-1 to TRBJ2-5, with a tentative D call TRBD2 (6 bases). Material: naive CD4+ T cells from PBMCs. Subset given: CD45RA+ positively selected. As DNA, the CDR3 is TGCAGCGTTGAACCCCTAGCGCATCAAGAGACCCAGTACTTC. Translated: CSVEPLAHQETQYF.